The rows below give T cell receptor beta chains drawn from one sample of a study of blood T cell repertoires in COVID-19. Profiling relied on immunoSEQ multiplex PCR, and the TCRdb table lists in-frame clones only, not all of them. The sample records 100,000 or so clones, around 86% being singletons. The sequenced sample consisted of peripheral blood. The receptors shown here come from a man aged 50-59 years with active or convalescent COVID-19. Both conserved end residues are part of each CDR3. Each record gives: CDR3 protein, CDR3 DNA, J gene, clone size, V gene, D gene. A D gene is named only where the DNA matches it firmly. Size is stated for part of the rows, as once, few or many counts, or as a class when the clone is expanded.

CDR3: CASSPASGQGIHEQFF
DNA: TGTGCCAGCTCACCTGCATCGGGGCAGGGGATCCATGAGCAGTTCTTC
J: TRBJ2-1
size: NA
V: TRBV18
D: NA

CDR3: CASSFAGTAATNEKLFF
DNA: TGTGCCAGCAGTTTTGCCGGGACAGCTGCAACTAATGAAAAACTGTTTTTT
J: TRBJ1-4
size: NA
V: TRBV6-2/TRBV6-3
D: TRBD1

CDR3: CASSAGQGDYGYTF
DNA: TGTGCCAGCAGTGCCGGACAGGGCGACTATGGCTACACCTTC
J: TRBJ1-2
size: NA
V: TRBV25-1
D: TRBD1

CDR3: CASSFRENTEAFF
DNA: TGTGCCAGCAGTTTCAGGGAGAACACTGAAGCTTTCTTT
J: TRBJ1-1
size: few
V: TRBV28
D: NA

CDR3: CATQNQETQYF
DNA: TGTGCCACGCAGAATCAAGAGACCCAGTACTTC
J: TRBJ2-5
size: NA
V: TRBV10-3
D: NA

CDR3: CASRGQGETQYF
DNA: TGTGCCAGCCGTGGACAGGGGGAGACCCAGTACTTC
J: TRBJ2-5
size: NA
V: TRBV19
D: TRBD1

CDR3: CASSFEGQGIFQPQHF
DNA: TGTGCCAGCAGTTTCGAAGGGCAGGGGATATTCCAGCCCCAGCATTTT
J: TRBJ1-5
size: NA
V: TRBV28
D: NA

CDR3: CASSIIRAVGYSNQPQHF
DNA: TGTGCCAGTAGTATAATCAGGGCCGTGGGTTATAGCAATCAGCCCCAGCATTTT
J: TRBJ1-5
size: NA
V: TRBV19
D: NA

CDR3: CASSKRSGPGNYGYTF
DNA: TGTGCCAGCAGCAAACGGTCGGGTCCCGGGAACTATGGCTACACCTTC
J: TRBJ1-2
size: NA
V: TRBV21-1
D: NA

CDR3: CASSVDTAGYTF
DNA: TGTGCCAGTAGTGTCGACACGGCCGGCTACACCTTC
J: TRBJ1-2
size: few
V: TRBV19
D: NA

CDR3: CASREGGNSPLHF
DNA: TGTGCCAGCAGGGAGGGAGGGAATTCACCCCTCCACTTT
J: TRBJ1-6
size: NA
V: TRBV6-5
D: NA

CDR3: CASSLVSTEAFF
DNA: TGCGCCAGCAGCTTGGTCAGCACTGAAGCTTTCTTT
J: TRBJ1-1
size: NA
V: TRBV5-1
D: NA

CDR3: CASSPRWTGGGTEAFF
DNA: TGTGCCAGCAGCCCAAGATGGACAGGGGGTGGGACTGAAGCTTTCTTT
J: TRBJ1-1
size: few
V: TRBV3-1/TRBV3-2
D: TRBD1

CDR3: CASSLGGQSNYGYTF
DNA: TGTGCCAGCAGCTTGGGGGGCCAGAGTAACTATGGCTACACCTTC
J: TRBJ1-2
size: once
V: TRBV5-4
D: NA

CDR3: CAWSGGSETSQYF
DNA: TGTGCCTGGAGTGGGGGTAGCGAGACGTCGCAGTATTTT
J: TRBJ2-3
size: NA
V: TRBV30
D: NA

CDR3: CASSFGGEETQYF
DNA: TGTGCCAGCAGCTTCGGGGGGGAAGAGACCCAGTACTTC
J: TRBJ2-5
size: once
V: TRBV5-4
D: TRBD2

CDR3: CASSRAGDGTDTQYF
DNA: TGTGCCAGCAGTCGAGCGGGGGATGGCACAGATACGCAGTATTTT
J: TRBJ2-3
size: NA
V: TRBV2
D: TRBD2

CDR3: CATSDPTGAGETQYF
DNA: TGTGCCACCAGTGACCCGACAGGGGCGGGAGAGACCCAGTACTTC
J: TRBJ2-5
size: NA
V: TRBV24-1
D: TRBD1

CDR3: CASSSTVTNEKLFF
DNA: TGCGCCAGCAGCTCGACTGTAACTAATGAAAAACTGTTTTTT
J: TRBJ1-4
size: NA
V: TRBV5-1
D: NA

CDR3: CASSEPGLAFDEQFF
DNA: TGTGCCAGCAGTGAACCGGGACTAGCTTTCGATGAGCAGTTCTTC
J: TRBJ2-1
size: NA
V: TRBV6-1
D: TRBD2

CDR3: CASSYSTERDTQYF
DNA: TGTGCCAGCAGTTACTCGACTGAGAGGGATACGCAGTATTTT
J: TRBJ2-3
size: NA
V: TRBV6-6
D: NA

CDR3: CASSVGVGRDGNTIYF
DNA: TGTGCCAGCAGCGTAGGAGTGGGCAGAGATGGAAACACCATATATTTT
J: TRBJ1-3
size: NA
V: TRBV9
D: NA

CDR3: CASCQGIGELFF
DNA: TGTGCCAGCTGCCAGGGTATCGGGGAGCTGTTTTTT
J: TRBJ2-2
size: NA
V: TRBV2
D: NA

CDR3: CASSFPGQGETQYF
DNA: TGTGCCAGCAGTTTTCCGGGACAGGGAGAGACCCAGTACTTC
J: TRBJ2-5
size: NA
V: TRBV28
D: TRBD1

CDR3: CASSPGPGPNQPQHF
DNA: TGTGCCAGCAGCCCAGGGCCAGGGCCCAATCAGCCCCAGCATTTT
J: TRBJ1-5
size: NA
V: TRBV7-2
D: NA

CDR3: CASSLGEEKLFF
DNA: TGTGCCAGCAGCTTAGGAGAAGAAAAACTGTTTTTT
J: TRBJ1-4
size: once
V: TRBV11-2
D: NA

CDR3: CASSVALNTEAFF
DNA: TGTGCCAGCAGCGTAGCTCTGAACACTGAAGCTTTCTTT
J: TRBJ1-1
size: few
V: TRBV9
D: NA

CDR3: CASSPGLAGGQNIQYF
DNA: TGTGCCAGCAGCCCGGGACTAGCGGGGGGGCAAAACATTCAGTACTTC
J: TRBJ2-4
size: few
V: TRBV5-4
D: TRBD2

CDR3: CASSIQGYEQYF
DNA: TGTGCCAGTAGTATACAGGGTTACGAGCAGTACTTC
J: TRBJ2-7
size: NA
V: TRBV19
D: NA

CDR3: CASSPWTSGDTDTQYF
DNA: TGTGCCAGCAGCCCCTGGACTAGCGGGGATACAGATACGCAGTATTTT
J: TRBJ2-3
size: NA
V: TRBV7-9
D: TRBD2

CDR3: CASTLTGYGYTF
DNA: TGTGCCAGCACCCTAACGGGTTATGGCTACACCTTC
J: TRBJ1-2
size: NA
V: TRBV6-5
D: NA

CDR3: CASSDRENQPQHF
DNA: TGTGCCAGCAGCGACAGGGAAAATCAGCCCCAGCATTTT
J: TRBJ1-5
size: NA
V: TRBV27
D: TRBD1

CDR3: CASSLDGGNQPQHF
DNA: TGTGCCAGCAGTTTAGACGGGGGCAATCAGCCCCAGCATTTT
J: TRBJ1-5
size: NA
V: TRBV28
D: NA

CDR3: CASSSGLAATDTQYF
DNA: TGTGCCAGCAGCTCCGGACTAGCGGCCACAGATACGCAGTATTTT
J: TRBJ2-3
size: NA
V: TRBV7-7
D: TRBD2

CDR3: CASSPWTSGGATYEQYF
DNA: TGCGCCAGCAGCCCTTGGACTAGCGGGGGGGCCACCTACGAGCAGTACTTC
J: TRBJ2-7
size: NA
V: TRBV4-1
D: TRBD2

CDR3: CASSLQGARNEQFF
DNA: TGTGCCAGCAGCCTACAGGGGGCGAGGAATGAGCAGTTCTTC
J: TRBJ2-1
size: NA
V: TRBV7-6
D: TRBD1

CDR3: CASSTGQGDPEAFF
DNA: TGTGCCAGTAGTACGGGACAGGGGGACCCTGAAGCTTTCTTT
J: TRBJ1-1
size: NA
V: TRBV19
D: TRBD1

CDR3: CTSSKVLAGGRGFYEQFF
DNA: TGCACCAGCAGCAAGGTACTAGCGGGGGGCCGCGGGTTCTATGAGCAGTTCTTC
J: TRBJ2-1
size: NA
V: TRBV1
D: NA

CDR3: CASSQDYLGNFGNTIYF
DNA: TGCGCCAGCAGCCAAGATTACCTCGGGAACTTCGGAAACACCATATATTTT
J: TRBJ1-3
size: NA
V: TRBV4-3
D: NA

CDR3: CASSVGGGASETQYF
DNA: TGTGCCAGCAGTGTGGGCGGGGGGGCCTCAGAGACCCAGTACTTC
J: TRBJ2-5
size: NA
V: TRBV2
D: TRBD2

CDR3: CASSSFLENTIYF
DNA: TGTGCCAGCAGTTCCTTCTTAGAGAACACCATATATTTT
J: TRBJ1-3
size: NA
V: TRBV6-5
D: NA

CDR3: CASSSGTGNNEQFF
DNA: TGTGCCAGCAGCTCCGGGACAGGGAACAATGAGCAGTTCTTC
J: TRBJ2-1
size: NA
V: TRBV3-1/TRBV3-2
D: TRBD1

CDR3: CASGGLLNTEAFF
DNA: TGCGCCAGCGGGGGGTTGTTGAACACTGAAGCTTTCTTT
J: TRBJ1-1
size: NA
V: TRBV10-2
D: NA

CDR3: CASPGQGAAGELFF
DNA: TGTGCCAGTCCGGGACAGGGGGCAGCCGGGGAGCTGTTTTTT
J: TRBJ2-2
size: NA
V: TRBV2
D: TRBD1

CDR3: CASSPDGTGGANVLTF
DNA: TGTGCCAGCTCACCGGACGGGACAGGTGGGGCCAACGTCCTGACTTTC
J: TRBJ2-6
size: NA
V: TRBV18
D: TRBD1

CDR3: CASSLTGTGETDTQYF
DNA: TGTGCCAGCAGCTTAACCGGGACAGGGGAGACAGATACGCAGTATTTT
J: TRBJ2-3
size: once
V: TRBV7-2
D: TRBD1

CDR3: CAISPPTGSSGELFF
DNA: TGTGCCATCAGCCCCCCGACAGGGTCATCCGGGGAGCTGTTTTTT
J: TRBJ2-2
size: NA
V: TRBV10-3
D: TRBD1